The T cell receptor beta chain described here comes from a study of CD8+CD57+ T cells in acquired aplastic anemia. In the case of this clonotype: Its ends do not fully match the called genes, so a read error is possible.

The CDR3 is made up of 15 amino acids. Germline lookup yields CDR1 PRHDT and CDR2 FYEKMQ (reference sequence). The TCR beta profiling, which covered VDJ combination and CDR3 sequence, was carried out using genomic DNA as the template. TCRdb reanalysed the reads using MiXCR and keeps one entry per CDR3 protein. The sample shows about 110,000 distinct CDR3 sequences, about half of them seen only once. The source is a human donor in good health, serving as a control. V and J are TRBV13 and TRBJ1-5; 9 nucleotides line up with TRBD1. The specimen sequenced was sorted CD4+, CD8+, or CD8+CD57+ T cells (not recorded which) from PBMCs. CDR3 in DNA: TGTGCCAGCAGCTTAAGACAGGGGGGCGATCAGCCCCAGCACTTT. Its protein is CASSLRQGGDQPQHF.